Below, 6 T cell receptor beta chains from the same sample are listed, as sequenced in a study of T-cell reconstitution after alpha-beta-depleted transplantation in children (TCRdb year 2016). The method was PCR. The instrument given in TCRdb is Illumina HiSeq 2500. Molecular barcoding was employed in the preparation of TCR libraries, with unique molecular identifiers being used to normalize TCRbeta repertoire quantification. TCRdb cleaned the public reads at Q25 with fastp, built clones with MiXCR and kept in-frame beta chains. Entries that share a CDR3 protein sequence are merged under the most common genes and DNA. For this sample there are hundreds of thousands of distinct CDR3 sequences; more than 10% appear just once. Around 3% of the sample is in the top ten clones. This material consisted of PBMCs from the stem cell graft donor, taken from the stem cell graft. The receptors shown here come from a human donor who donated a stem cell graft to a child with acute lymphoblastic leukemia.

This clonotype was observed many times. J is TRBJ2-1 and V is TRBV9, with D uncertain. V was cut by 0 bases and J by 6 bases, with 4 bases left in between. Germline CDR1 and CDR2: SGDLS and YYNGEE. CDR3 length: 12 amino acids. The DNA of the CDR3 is TGTGCCAGCAGCGTAGACGGCAATGAGCAGTTCTTC. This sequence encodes CASSVDGNEQFF.

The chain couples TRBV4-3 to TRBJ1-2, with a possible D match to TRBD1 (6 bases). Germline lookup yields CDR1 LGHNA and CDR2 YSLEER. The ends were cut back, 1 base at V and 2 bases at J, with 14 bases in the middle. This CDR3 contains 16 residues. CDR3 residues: CASSQGAGAANYGYTF. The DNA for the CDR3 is TGCGCCAGCAGCCAAGGGGCGGGGGCGGCGAACTATGGCTACACCTTC.

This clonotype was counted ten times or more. The CDR3 DNA reads as TGTGCCAGCAGTTTATCTGGGGCTAGCGGGAGGGCCGGTGAGCAGTTCTTC. Translation gives CASSLSGASGRAGEQFF. The gene calls are TRBV27 and TRBJ2-1; 12 bases map to TRBD2. J gave up 9 bases and V 0 bases, and 9 bases lay outside the gene matches. The CDR3 covers 17 residues. Germline values: CDR1 MNHEY, CDR2 SMNVEV (reference sequence).

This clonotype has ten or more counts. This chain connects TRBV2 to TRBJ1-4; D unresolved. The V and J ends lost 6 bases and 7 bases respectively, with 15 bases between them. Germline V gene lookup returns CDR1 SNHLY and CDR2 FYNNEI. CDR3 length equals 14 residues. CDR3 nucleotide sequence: TGTGCCAGCAGGCCAAGGGAGGGCGGTGAAAAACTGTTTTTT. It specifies CASRPREGGEKLFF.

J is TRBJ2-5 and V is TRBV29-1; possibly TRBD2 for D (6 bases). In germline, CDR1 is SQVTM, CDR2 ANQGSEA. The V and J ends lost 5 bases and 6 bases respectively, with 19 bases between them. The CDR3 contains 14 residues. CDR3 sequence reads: CSVQSGFPQKTQYF. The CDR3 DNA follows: TGCAGCGTTCAGAGCGGGTTTCCGCAAAAGACCCAGTACTTC.

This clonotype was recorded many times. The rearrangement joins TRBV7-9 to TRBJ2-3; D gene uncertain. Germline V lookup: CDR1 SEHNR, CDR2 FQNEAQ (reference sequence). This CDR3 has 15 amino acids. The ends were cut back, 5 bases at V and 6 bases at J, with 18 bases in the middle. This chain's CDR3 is CASSPRRIGRDTQYF. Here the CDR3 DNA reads TGTGCCAGCAGCCCACGAAGAATAGGGCGGGATACGCAGTATTTT.